The clone carrying this TCR beta chain was counted between two and nine times. These data are taken from a study of shared T cell receptors in the human thymus. The CDR3 runs to 16 residues. Per the germline V gene, CDR1 is MDHEN and CDR2 is SYDVKM. The V and J ends lost 4 bases and 0 bases, in that order; junction bases with no gene match: 5. Assay: immunoSEQ multiplex PCR; the TCRdb copy retains only in-frame clones and omits some. The sample contains about 380,000 clones, approximately 95% of which appear only once. The chain combines TRBV28 with TRBJ1-5, with TRBD1 matching 8 bases. Sequencing used thymocytes. This clonotype was obtained from a human donor. Here the CDR3 reads CASSCTGQGSNQPQHF. The DNA for the CDR3 is TGTGCCAGCAGTTGCACCGGACAGGGTAGCAATCAGCCCCAGCATTTT.